The 8 T cell receptor beta chains given below trace back to one sample, sequenced in a study of shared clonotypes between healthy human individuals. Method: immunoSEQ multiplex PCR; TCRdb's copy keeps in-frame clones and lacks some. The table lists 190,000 or so clones, 65% to 70% of them singletons. Sequencing input: memory CD4+ T cells sorted from blood. Subset specified: CD45RA-negative fraction. The source is a young man in good health.

This clone came up a few times. V and J are TRBV5-1 and TRBJ2-7; D is unclear. With 1 base removed from V and 3 bases from J, the gap between germline ends came to 8 bases. Germline-derived CDR1 and CDR2 are SGHRS and YFSETQ. This CDR3 region has 13 residues. The CDR3 nucleotides are TGCGCCAGCAGCTTGCGCGGAGACTACGAGCAGTACTTC. It translates to CASSLRGDYEQYF.

The rearrangement joins TRBV14 to TRBJ2-1; D is perhaps TRBD1 (5 bases). Trimming took 1 base from V and 0 from J, leaving 13 bases between them. The CDR3 has 17 residues. Germline values: CDR1 SGHDN, CDR2 FVKESK. The CDR3 sequence is CASSQGLDTYSYNEQFF. The CDR3, as DNA: TGTGCCAGCAGCCAAGGGCTGGACACCTACTCCTACAATGAGCAGTTCTTC.

V and J are TRBV27 and TRBJ2-7; either TRBD1 or TRBD2 may fit D (5 bases each). CDR3 length: 16 amino acids. Trimming stripped 6 bases from V and 0 bases from J, with 18 bases between. Germline values: CDR1 MNHEY, CDR2 SMNVEV (reference sequence). CDR3 loop: CASRGSGTRSSYEQYF. The DNA for the CDR3 is TGTGCCAGCAGAGGATCGGGGACCAGGAGCTCCTACGAGCAGTACTTC.

The V call is TRBV29-1, the J call TRBJ2-7; D is perhaps TRBD2 (6 bases). In germline, CDR1 is SQVTM, CDR2 ANQGSEA. V gave up 7 bases and J gave up 4 bases, with 17 bases separating them. This CDR3 is 13 amino acids long. This CDR3 reads CSAGSGTNYEQYF. CDR3 nucleotides: TGCAGCGCCGGTAGCGGAACCAATTACGAGCAGTACTTC.

This clone has just a few counts. Written as DNA, the CDR3 is TGTGCCAGCAGCCAAGACGGGTTTAGCGGTAGCTCCTACGAGCAGTACTTC. It encodes CASSQDGFSGSSYEQYF. This chain connects TRBV14 to TRBJ2-7; D might be TRBD2 (6 bases). From germline, CDR1 is SGHDN and CDR2 FVKESK. Trimming took off 0 bases at V and 0 bases at J, with 15 bases between the two ends. There are 17 residues in the CDR3.

V usage is TRBV18 and J usage is TRBJ2-1; TRBD2 matches at 8 bases. The CDR3 is 15 amino acids. Per germline, CDR1 KGHSH and CDR2 LQKENI. J gave up 4 bases and V 3 bases, and 5 bases lay outside the gene matches. The DNA of the CDR3 is TGTGCCAGCTCACCGCGGGAGGTCTTATACAATGAGCAGTTCTTC. Amino acid sequence: CASSPREVLYNEQFF.

This clone was observed a handful of times. The V call is TRBV18, the J call TRBJ1-2; D is unclear. The V and J ends lost 1 base and 2 bases respectively, with 14 bases between them. CDR1 is KGHSH and CDR2 is LQKENI in the germline V gene. This CDR3 region has 16 residues. As DNA, the CDR3 is TGTGCCAGCTCACCACAATCTTCTCGTCAGAACTATGGCTACACCTTC. Its protein product is CASSPQSSRQNYGYTF.

The J gene is TRBJ1-3, the V gene TRBV4-1; D call uncertain. The length of the CDR3 is 14 residues. CDR1 MGHRA and CDR2 YSYEKL come from the germline V gene. V was shortened by 0 bases and J by 2 bases, with 5 bases between the two germline ends. CDR3 nucleotide sequence: TGCGCCAGCAGCCAAGAAGTGCCTGGAAACACCATATATTTT. It codes for CASSQEVPGNTIYF.